Listed below are T cell receptor beta chains from one sample, sequenced in a study of shared clonotypes between healthy human individuals. Assay used: immunoSEQ multiplex PCR; TCRdb lists only in-frame clones, some missing. The sample carries a few hundred thousand clones, about 74% recorded once. Input material: memory CD4+ T cells sorted from blood. Every receptor here comes from a man younger than 45 in good health. Both conserved end residues are part of each CDR3. The D gene is left open where the match is weak. Rows give clone size only sometimes, using once, few, many, or a class for an expanded clone.

clone_size j_call v_call d_call cdr3_aa cdr3_nt
- TRBJ2-7 TRBV2 TRBD2 CASRRGESTGTSTPYEQYF TGTGCCAGCAGGCGGGGTGAAAGCACCGGGACTAGCACTCCCTACGAGCAGTACTTC
- TRBJ2-2 TRBV28 - CASTHLLRRKNTGELFF TGTGCCAGCACCCACCTCTTAAGACGGAAGAACACCGGGGAGCTGTTTTTT
- TRBJ2-1 TRBV20-1 - CSARLPGQFF TGCAGTGCTAGACTCCCGGGGCAGTTCTTC
many TRBJ2-1 TRBV6-5 TRBD2 CASSYEREDNEQFF TGTGCCAGCAGTTACGAGCGGGAGGACAATGAGCAGTTCTTC
- TRBJ2-1 TRBV5-1 TRBD2 CASSMGLAGENEQFF TGCGCCAGCAGCATGGGACTAGCGGGAGAGAATGAGCAGTTCTTC
- TRBJ2-7 TRBV6-5 - CASRRSYEQYF TGTGCCAGCCGCAGGTCCTACGAGCAGTACTTC
- TRBJ2-3 TRBV11-2 TRBD2 CASTPGLAGGSRPQYF TGTGCCAGCACCCCCGGACTAGCGGGAGGTTCGCGGCCGCAGTATTTT
once TRBJ2-7 TRBV28 - CASSLLPFTGEQYF TGTGCCAGCAGTTTACTGCCATTCACCGGCGAGCAGTACTTC
few TRBJ2-1 TRBV10-2 - CASSERGSTFF TGCGCCAGCAGTGAGAGAGGGTCCACGTTCTTC
few TRBJ2-2 TRBV19 - CASSEGGGGTGELFF TGTGCCAGTAGTGAAGGCGGTGGTGGCACCGGGGAGCTGTTTTTT
few TRBJ2-7 TRBV9 TRBD1 CASSAIGQARRREQYF TGTGCCAGCAGCGCCATCGGACAGGCTCGAAGGCGCGAGCAGTACTTC
- TRBJ1-1 TRBV25-1 - CASSEFRGQEIVAFF TGTGCCAGCAGTGAATTCAGGGGCCAGGAGATCGTAGCTTTCTTT
once TRBJ2-3 TRBV12-5 TRBD1 CASGLGTGVQDTQYF TGTGCTAGTGGTTTGGGGACAGGGGTACAGGATACGCAGTATTTT
few TRBJ2-1 TRBV7-8 - CASSPSNPSPTIGQFF TGTGCCAGCAGCCCATCGAACCCGTCCCCTACAATTGGGCAGTTCTTC
- TRBJ1-4 TRBV4-1 TRBD1 CASKPRTGTEKLFF TGCGCCAGCAAGCCTCGGACAGGGACTGAAAAACTGTTTTTT
- TRBJ2-7 TRBV28 - CASSNDRTMQYF TGTGCCAGCAGCAACGACAGAACCATGCAGTACTTC
- TRBJ2-7 TRBV10-3 TRBD1 CAISTGTGTYEQYF TGTGCCATCAGCACCGGGACAGGGACCTACGAGCAGTACTTC
- TRBJ2-3 TRBV5-1 TRBD2 CASSPTSLTDTQYF TGCGCCAGCAGCCCGACTAGCCTTACAGATACGCAGTATTTT
- TRBJ2-4 TRBV5-6 - CASSIGGAKNIQYF TGTGCCAGCAGCATCGGTGGGGCCAAAAACATTCAGTACTTC
- TRBJ2-3 TRBV29-1 TRBD2 CSVEEPGGTQYF TGCAGCGTTGAAGAGCCGGGGGGTACGCAGTATTTT
- TRBJ2-1 TRBV4-2 TRBD2 CASSRSSRGPSGSPYNEQFF TGTGCCAGCAGCCGCTCCTCACGGGGGCCTAGCGGGTCTCCCTACAATGAGCAGTTCTTC
- TRBJ1-4 TRBV6-1 - CASSEGAHEKLFF TGTGCCAGCAGTGAAGGGGCTCATGAAAAACTGTTTTTT
few TRBJ2-6 TRBV5-1 - CASSAGSSGANVLTF TGCGCCAGCAGCGCAGGGAGCTCTGGGGCCAACGTCCTGACTTTC
- TRBJ1-2 TRBV6-1 - CASSASGSGYGYTF TGTGCCAGCAGCGCCTCTGGGTCCGGCTATGGCTACACCTTC
- TRBJ2-7 TRBV4-1 - CASSQETGTYEQYF TGCGCCAGCAGCCAAGAGACAGGAACCTACGAGCAGTACTTC
- TRBJ1-4 TRBV6-5 TRBD1 CASSYRTGVTNEKLFF TGTGCCAGCAGTTACCGGACAGGGGTGACTAATGAAAAACTGTTTTTT
- TRBJ2-7 TRBV2 TRBD1 CASSGDSGGEQYF TGTGCCAGCAGCGGGGACAGTGGCGGCGAGCAGTACTTC
- TRBJ1-1 TRBV19 - CASSIVPGFTEAFF TGTGCCAGTAGTATAGTTCCGGGCTTCACTGAAGCTTTCTTT
few TRBJ2-4 TRBV19 TRBD1 CASYDRAAGGNIQYF TGTGCCAGCTATGACCGGGCCGCAGGGGGAAACATTCAGTACTTC
many TRBJ1-4 TRBV2 TRBD1 CASVRQGVFEKLFF TGTGCCAGCGTCCGACAGGGGGTTTTTGAAAAACTGTTTTTT
- TRBJ2-7 TRBV28 TRBD2 CASSFRFRRETAGGQIYGEQYF TGTGCCAGCAGTTTCAGGTTTAGGAGGGAAACAGCGGGAGGGCAAATCTACGGCGAGCAGTACTTC
few TRBJ2-1 TRBV30 - CAWTEDYGEQFF TGTGCCTGGACCGAAGACTACGGGGAGCAGTTCTTC
- TRBJ2-7 TRBV6-6 TRBD1 CASNRPGQGAYEQYF TGTGCCAGCAACCGCCCGGGACAGGGGGCCTACGAGCAGTACTTC
few TRBJ2-7 TRBV5-5 - CASSFGALGSSYEQYF TGTGCCAGCAGTTTTGGGGCTCTCGGGAGCTCCTACGAGCAGTACTTC
few TRBJ1-5 TRBV18 - CASSLLGGNQPQHF TGTGCCAGCTCACTGCTAGGGGGCAATCAGCCCCAGCATTTT
few TRBJ2-5 TRBV5-1 - CASSLTSYGETQYF TGCGCCAGCAGCCTAACCTCCTATGGAGAGACCCAGTACTTC
- TRBJ2-7 TRBV19 TRBD1 CASSIRTGNYEQYF TGTGCCAGTAGTATCCGGACAGGAAACTACGAGCAGTACTTC
many TRBJ2-1 TRBV19 - CASSMYVRPNEQFF TGTGCCAGTAGTATGTACGTACGACCTAATGAGCAGTTCTTC
- TRBJ1-2 TRBV2 TRBD1 CASSVQKGQGMDFF TGTGCCAGCAGCGTGCAAAAAGGACAGGGAATGGACTTCTTC
- TRBJ2-2 TRBV5-8 - CASSLKGPTGELFF TGTGCCAGCAGCTTGAAGGGACCCACCGGGGAGCTGTTTTTT
few TRBJ2-2 TRBV2 TRBD1 CASDRANTGELFF TGTGCCAGCGACAGGGCGAACACCGGGGAGCTGTTTTTT
- TRBJ1-2 TRBV11-2 - CASSLSSRKTYGYTF TGTGCCAGCAGCTTGTCAAGCAGAAAGACCTATGGCTACACCTTC
once TRBJ1-2 TRBV27 TRBD1 CATLGTGSGPNYGYTF TGTGCCACCCTGGGGACAGGGTCAGGCCCTAACTATGGCTACACCTTC
few TRBJ2-3 TRBV2 TRBD2 CASKLAGGGADTQYF TGTGCCAGCAAGTTAGCGGGAGGAGGTGCAGATACGCAGTATTTT
once TRBJ2-1 TRBV7-8 TRBD2 CASSPKRLAYNEQFF TGTGCCAGCAGCCCTAAGAGACTAGCTTACAATGAGCAGTTCTTC
- TRBJ2-7 TRBV7-8 - CASSPQAGGSTYEQYF TGTGCCAGCAGCCCCCAAGCCGGGGGATCCACCTACGAGCAGTACTTC
- TRBJ1-1 TRBV18 TRBD1 CASSPSHWPTGGKLTEAFF TGTGCCAGCTCACCATCGCATTGGCCGACAGGGGGCAAATTAACTGAAGCTTTCTTT
- TRBJ1-2 TRBV14 - CASSQDEGTYGYTF TGTGCCAGCAGCCAAGATGAGGGTACCTATGGCTACACCTTC
- TRBJ2-7 TRBV30 - CAWSVTRYEQYF TGTGCCTGGAGTGTAACTCGCTACGAGCAGTACTTC
few TRBJ1-4 TRBV7-8 TRBD1 CASSLDRAGVGGESEKLFF TGTGCCAGCAGCCTTGACAGGGCAGGTGTTGGCGGGGAAAGTGAAAAACTGTTTTTT
- TRBJ2-1 TRBV7-8 TRBD1 CASSRIGTGMVLSYNEQFF TGTGCCAGCAGCCGAATTGGGACAGGGATGGTACTGTCCTACAATGAGCAGTTCTTC
few TRBJ1-3 TRBV2 - CASKRGDHSGNTIYF TGTGCCAGCAAGAGGGGAGACCACTCTGGAAACACCATATATTTT
- TRBJ2-3 TRBV5-1 TRBD1 CASSDAQGVRADTQYF TGCGCCAGCAGCGACGCTCAGGGGGTGAGGGCAGATACGCAGTATTTT